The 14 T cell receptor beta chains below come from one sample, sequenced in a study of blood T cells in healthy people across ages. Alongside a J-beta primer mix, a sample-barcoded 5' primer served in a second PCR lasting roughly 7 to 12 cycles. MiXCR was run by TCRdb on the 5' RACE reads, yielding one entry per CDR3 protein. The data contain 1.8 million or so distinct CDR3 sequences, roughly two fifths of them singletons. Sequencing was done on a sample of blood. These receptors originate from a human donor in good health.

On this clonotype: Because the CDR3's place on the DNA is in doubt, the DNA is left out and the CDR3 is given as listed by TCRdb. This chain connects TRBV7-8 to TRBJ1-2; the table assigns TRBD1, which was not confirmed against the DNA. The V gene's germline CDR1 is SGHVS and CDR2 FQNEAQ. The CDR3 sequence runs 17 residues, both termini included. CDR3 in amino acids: CASSWGTGEISNYGCTF.

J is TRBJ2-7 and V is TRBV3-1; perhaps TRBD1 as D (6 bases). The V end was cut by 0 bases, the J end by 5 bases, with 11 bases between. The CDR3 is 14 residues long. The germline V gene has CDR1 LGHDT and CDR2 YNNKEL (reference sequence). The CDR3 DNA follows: TGTGCCAGCAGCCAAGACCGACAGGTCCACGAGCAGTACTTC. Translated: CASSQDRQVHEQYF.

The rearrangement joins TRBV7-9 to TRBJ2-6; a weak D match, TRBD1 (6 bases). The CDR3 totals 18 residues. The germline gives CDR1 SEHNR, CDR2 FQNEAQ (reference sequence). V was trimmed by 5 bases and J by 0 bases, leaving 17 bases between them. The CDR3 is CASSVWGQAYSGANVLTF. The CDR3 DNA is TGTGCCAGCAGCGTTTGGGGGCAGGCCTACTCTGGGGCCAACGTCCTGACTTTC.

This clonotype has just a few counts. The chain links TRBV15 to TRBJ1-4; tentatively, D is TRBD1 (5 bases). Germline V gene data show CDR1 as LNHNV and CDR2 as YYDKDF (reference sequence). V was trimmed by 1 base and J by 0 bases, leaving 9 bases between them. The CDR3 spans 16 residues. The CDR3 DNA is TGTGCCACCAGCAGAGTTGTAGGGGCAACTAATGAAAAACTGTTTTTT. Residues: CATSRVVGATNEKLFF.

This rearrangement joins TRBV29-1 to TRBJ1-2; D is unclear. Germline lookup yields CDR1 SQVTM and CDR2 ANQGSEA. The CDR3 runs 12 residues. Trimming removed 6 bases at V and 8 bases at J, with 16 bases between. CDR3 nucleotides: TGCAGCGTCTCCGTGGACTTTGGAGGCTACACCTTC. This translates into CSVSVDFGGYTF.

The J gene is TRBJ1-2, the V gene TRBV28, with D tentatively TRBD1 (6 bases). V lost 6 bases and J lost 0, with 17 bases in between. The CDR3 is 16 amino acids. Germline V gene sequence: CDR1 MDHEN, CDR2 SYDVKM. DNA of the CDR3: TGTGCCAGCAGCGACTTAACAGGGAAGGCTAACTATGGCTACACCTTC. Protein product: CASSDLTGKANYGYTF.

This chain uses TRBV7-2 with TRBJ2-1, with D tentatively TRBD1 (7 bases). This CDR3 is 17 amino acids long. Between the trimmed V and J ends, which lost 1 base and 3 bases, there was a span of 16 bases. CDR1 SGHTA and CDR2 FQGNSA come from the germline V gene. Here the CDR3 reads CASSLGPGQEGYNEQFF. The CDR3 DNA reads TGTGCCAGCAGCTTAGGCCCAGGACAGGAGGGCTACAATGAGCAGTTCTTC. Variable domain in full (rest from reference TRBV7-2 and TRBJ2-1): GAGVSQSPSNKVTEKGKDVELRCDPISGHTALYWYRQSLGQGLEFLIYFQGNSAPDKSGLPSDRFSAERTGGSVSTLTIQRTQQEDSAVYLCASSLGPGQEGYNEQFFGPGTRLTVL.

This chain's CDR3 is CASSLLGQLYNEQFF. DNA of the CDR3: TGCGCCAGCAGCTTGCTTGGACAGCTATACAATGAGCAGTTCTTC. This chain joins TRBV5-1 and TRBJ2-1; tentative D call: TRBD1 (6 bases). CDR3 length equals 15 residues. Trimming left V 1 base short and J 4 bases short, with 12 bases between. Per germline, CDR1 SGHRS and CDR2 YFSETQ.

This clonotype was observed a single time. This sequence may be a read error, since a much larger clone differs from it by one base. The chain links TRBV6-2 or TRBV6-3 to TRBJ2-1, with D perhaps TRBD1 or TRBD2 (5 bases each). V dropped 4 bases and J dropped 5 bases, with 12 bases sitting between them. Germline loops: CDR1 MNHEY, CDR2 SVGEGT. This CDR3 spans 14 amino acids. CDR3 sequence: CASSFPQEDNEQFF. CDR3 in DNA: TGTGCCAGCAGTTTCCCACAGGAGGACAATGAGCAGTTCTTC.

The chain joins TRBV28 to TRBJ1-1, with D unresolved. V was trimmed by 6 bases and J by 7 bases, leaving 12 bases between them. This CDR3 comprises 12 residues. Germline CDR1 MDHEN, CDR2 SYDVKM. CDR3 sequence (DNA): TGTGCCAGCAGGTCCGGTGAGGGTGAAGCTTTCTTT. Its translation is CASRSGEGEAFF.

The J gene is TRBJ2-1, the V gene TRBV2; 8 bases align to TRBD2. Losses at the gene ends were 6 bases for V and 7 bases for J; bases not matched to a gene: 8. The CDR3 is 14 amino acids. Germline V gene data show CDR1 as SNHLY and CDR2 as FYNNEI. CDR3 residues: CASSYGGGSNEQFF. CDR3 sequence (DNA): TGTGCCAGCAGCTATGGCGGGGGGTCGAATGAGCAGTTCTTC. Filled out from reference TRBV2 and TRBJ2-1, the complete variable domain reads EPEVTQTPSHQVTQMGQEVILRCVPISNHLYFYWYRQILGQKVEFLVSFYNNEISEKSEIFDDQFSVERPDGSNFTLKIRSTKLEDSAMYFCASSYGGGSNEQFFGPGTRLTVL.

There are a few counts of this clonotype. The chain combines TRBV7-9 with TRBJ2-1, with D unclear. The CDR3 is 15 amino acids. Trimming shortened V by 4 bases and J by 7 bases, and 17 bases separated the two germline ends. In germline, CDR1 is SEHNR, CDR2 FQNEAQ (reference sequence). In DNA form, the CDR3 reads TGTGCCAGCAGCTCACGACGGCCCTATCCTAATGAGCAGTTCTTC. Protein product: CASSSRRPYPNEQFF. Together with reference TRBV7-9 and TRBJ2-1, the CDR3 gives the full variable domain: DTGVSQNPRHKITKRGQNVTFRCDPISEHNRLYWYRQTLGQGPEFLTYFQNEAQLEKSRLLSDRFSAERPKGSFSTLEIQRTEQGDSAMYLCASSSRRPYPNEQFFGPGTRLTVL.

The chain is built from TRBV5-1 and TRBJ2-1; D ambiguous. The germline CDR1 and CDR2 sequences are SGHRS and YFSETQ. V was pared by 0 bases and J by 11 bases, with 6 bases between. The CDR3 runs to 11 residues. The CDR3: CASSLESKQFF. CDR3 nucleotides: TGCGCCAGCAGCTTGGAGTCCAAGCAGTTCTTC.

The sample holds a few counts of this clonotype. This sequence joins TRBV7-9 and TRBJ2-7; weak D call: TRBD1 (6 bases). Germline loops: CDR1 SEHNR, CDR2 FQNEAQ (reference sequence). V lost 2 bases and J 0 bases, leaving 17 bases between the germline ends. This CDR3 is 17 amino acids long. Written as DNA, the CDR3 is TGTGCCAGCAGCTTATCAGGGGACAAAGCGAACTCCTACGAGCAGTACTTC. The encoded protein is CASSLSGDKANSYEQYF.